This section outlines one T cell receptor (beta chain) sequence together with its context. The data originate from a study of blood T cell repertoires in COVID-19. Study background: From the United States, Italy and Spain came samples of acute and convalescent COVID-19. The cDNA or gDNA used as material had been derived from T cells, B-cell-depleted T cells, or PBMCs.

The CDR3 is 17 residues long. CDR1 and CDR2 (germline): LNHDA, SQIVND (reference sequence). V shed 4 bases and J 13 bases; nucleotides not matched to a gene: 19. Study processing details: Quantification of nucleated cells was approximated via reference gene primer amplification. Generated by immunoSEQ multiplex PCR, the TCRdb table keeps only in-frame clones and is missing some. The V and J calls and the clone size are those of that table, but D and trimming were determined from the DNA. The data contain 130,000 or so clones, 88% of them singletons. The source material was peripheral blood. The TCR sequence derives from a man aged 50-59 years with acute or convalescent COVID-19. The chain combines TRBV19 with TRBJ1-6; 7 bases are a match to TRBD1. CDR3 in DNA: TGTGCCAGTAGTAGCCGTGGGACAGACATCTCTCTTGTGCCCCTCCACTTT. It yields the protein CASSSRGTDISLVPLHF.